Following are 5 T cell receptor beta chains from one sample sequenced in a study of blood T cells in healthy people across ages (dated by TCRdb to between 2014 and 2016). The protocol used for the library was 5' RACE. The listed sequencing device is Illumina HiSeq 2500. A second PCR of roughly 7 to 12 cycles was performed with a sample-barcoded 5' primer and a J-beta primer mix. TCRdb itself trimmed the public reads at Q25 with fastp, ran MiXCR and retained productive beta chains. Rows merge per CDR3 protein into single entries with the most common DNA and genes. This sample has hundreds of thousands of distinct CDR3 sequences in its table, and about 53% of those were observed once. The ten largest make up around 37% of the sample. Sequencing was performed on blood. These receptors all stem from a man in his 60s in good health.

The V call is TRBV7-9, the J call TRBJ1-2, with D hard to call. Trimming removed 7 bases at V and 1 base at J, with 13 bases between. The CDR3 is made up of 14 amino acids. The germline V gene has CDR1 SEHNR and CDR2 FQNEAQ (reference sequence). This CDR3 reads CASTLLSFNYGYTF. The CDR3 region has the DNA TGTGCCAGCACCCTTCTCAGTTTTAACTATGGCTACACCTTC.

This clonotype was seen just once. CDR3 protein: CASSSLRGSEKLFF. CDR3 nucleotide sequence: TGTGCCAGCAGTTCCCTACGGGGATCGGAAAAACTGTTTTTT. This chain uses TRBV6-1 with TRBJ1-4; no firm D call. CDR1 and CDR2 (germline): MNHNS, SASEGT. This CDR3 contains 14 residues. The V end lost 5 bases, the J end lost 8 bases, and 15 bases lay between the germline ends.

The chain is built from TRBV12-3 or TRBV12-4 and TRBJ2-5; weak D call: TRBD1 (7 bases). V was trimmed by 6 bases and J by 4 bases, leaving 15 bases between them. The CDR3 totals 14 residues. This CDR3 is CASSFQGGRETQYF. CDR3 coding DNA: TGTGCCAGCAGCTTTCAGGGGGGCCGAGAGACCCAGTACTTC.

The rearrangement uses TRBV14 and TRBJ2-5; D tentatively reads TRBD1 or TRBD2 (6 bases each). The CDR3 is made up of 13 amino acids. From germline, CDR1 is SGHDN and CDR2 FVKESK. V was trimmed by 1 base and J by 11 bases, leaving 14 bases between them. DNA for the CDR3: TGTGCCAGCAGCCAAGGACCGGGGGCAGAGCAGTACTTC. Translation gives CASSQGPGAEQYF.

At least ten counts were recorded for this clonotype. This sequence joins TRBV28 and TRBJ1-1; TRBD1 matches 9 bases. V was pared by 5 bases and J by 10 bases, with 8 bases of the junction left unmatched. The CDR3 sequence is 13 residues long. Germline loops: CDR1 MDHEN, CDR2 SYDVKM. The CDR3 loop reads CASSNGQGQTAFF. CDR3 nucleotide sequence: TGTGCCAGCAGTAACGGACAGGGGCAAACAGCTTTCTTT.